A selection of T cell receptor beta chains follows, all from one sample in a study of cytomegalovirus exposure and HLA in healthy donors. Produced via immunoSEQ multiplex PCR; TCRdb's table is partial and in-frame only. The profile shows about 98,000 clones, about 81% of them singletons. Sequenced sample: PBMCs. All receptors come from a man aged 35 to 55 in good health and CMV-seronegative. CDR3s include the opening cysteine and the closing phenylalanine or tryptophan. The D gene is left open where the match is weak. Clone size is not always given. Where it is, it says once, few, many or a class for expanded clones.

J gene | clone size | V gene | D gene | CDR3 protein | CDR3 DNA
TRBJ2-1 | NA | TRBV19 | NA | CASKRDIPYNEQFF | TGTGCCAGTAAGCGGGACATTCCCTACAATGAGCAGTTCTTC
TRBJ1-5 | NA | TRBV19 | NA | CASSSPTVGQPQHF | TGTGCCAGTAGTTCCCCGACAGTCGGTCAGCCCCAGCATTTT
TRBJ2-5 | few | TRBV11-2 | TRBD1 | CASSWGDRGVRETQYF | TGTGCCAGCAGCTGGGGGGACAGGGGTGTTAGAGAGACCCAGTACTTC
TRBJ2-7 | few | TRBV6-1 | NA | CASRLADGGFYEQYF | TGTGCCAGCAGGCTAGCTGATGGGGGGTTCTACGAGCAGTACTTC
TRBJ2-1 | NA | TRBV27 | NA | CASKLMEVYNEQFF | TGTGCCAGCAAACTTATGGAGGTTTACAATGAGCAGTTCTTC
TRBJ1-1 | NA | TRBV9 | NA | CASSALDGRANTEAFF | TGTGCCAGCAGCGCCCTTGATGGCAGGGCGAACACTGAAGCTTTCTTT
TRBJ1-2 | NA | TRBV6-5 | TRBD1 | CASSSDRGRVYGYTF | TGTGCCAGCAGTTCGGACAGGGGGCGAGTCTATGGCTACACCTTC
TRBJ2-7 | NA | TRBV27 | TRBD1 | CASSLYPQTGGLTYEQYF | TGTGCCAGCAGTTTATATCCCCAAACAGGGGGCTTAACCTACGAGCAGTACTTC
TRBJ2-2 | NA | TRBV7-2 | NA | CASSFPGSGELFF | TGTGCCAGCAGCTTTCCAGGGTCCGGGGAGCTGTTTTTT
TRBJ2-2 | few | TRBV19 | TRBD1 | CASSPDRPPTGELFF | TGTGCCAGTAGCCCGGACAGGCCCCCCACCGGGGAGCTGTTTTTT
TRBJ2-1 | NA | TRBV19 | NA | CASSTAGQTYNEQFF | TGTGCCAGTAGTACTGCGGGACAGACCTACAATGAGCAGTTCTTC
TRBJ1-1 | NA | TRBV18 | NA | CASSPPVNYLNTEAFF | TGTGCCAGCTCACCACCGGTGAACTACCTTAACACTGAAGCTTTCTTT
TRBJ1-5 | NA | TRBV9 | TRBD1 | CASSGRQGRQDQPQHF | TGTGCCAGCAGCGGAAGACAGGGACGACAGGATCAGCCCCAGCATTTT
TRBJ2-2 | NA | TRBV5-6 | NA | CASSEGMGIANTGELFF | TGTGCCAGCAGTGAGGGTATGGGCATCGCGAACACCGGGGAGCTGTTTTTT
TRBJ2-3 | NA | TRBV9 | NA | CASSVAGTTDTQYF | TGTGCCAGCAGCGTCGCAGGGACAACAGATACGCAGTATTTT
TRBJ2-2 | NA | TRBV14 | NA | CASSQDLPRHGELFF | TGTGCCAGCAGCCAAGATCTCCCGAGACACGGGGAGCTGTTTTTT
TRBJ2-5 | NA | TRBV7-6 | TRBD2 | CASSFSSGGRQETQYF | TGTGCCAGCAGCTTTTCGAGCGGGGGGCGCCAAGAGACCCAGTACTTC
TRBJ1-2 | once | TRBV5-4 | NA | CASSLVRGRGYTF | TGTGCCAGCAGCTTGGTCAGGGGCCGGGGCTACACCTTC
TRBJ1-1 | NA | TRBV5-1 | TRBD1 | CASSSGTGRTEAFF | TGCGCCAGCAGCTCAGGGACAGGGAGAACTGAAGCTTTCTTT
TRBJ1-6 | NA | TRBV19 | TRBD1 | CASNSISGQGGTPLHF | TGTGCCAGTAATAGTATAAGTGGACAGGGTGGGACACCCCTCCACTTT
TRBJ2-7 | NA | TRBV5-1 | TRBD1 | CASSLAPGQASYEQYF | TGCGCCAGCAGCTTGGCCCCGGGACAGGCCTCCTACGAGCAGTACTTC
TRBJ2-1 | NA | TRBV2 | TRBD1 | CASKTGTAQGNEQFF | TGTGCCAGCAAAACGGGGACAGCTCAAGGCAATGAGCAGTTCTTC
TRBJ2-5 | few | TRBV14 | NA | CASSIQDQETQYF | TGTGCCAGCAGCATCCAGGACCAAGAGACCCAGTACTTC
TRBJ2-3 | NA | TRBV6-5 | TRBD1 | CASSYSPGQPEEYF | TGTGCCAGCAGTTACTCGCCGGGACAGCCAGAGGAGTATTTT
TRBJ1-4 | NA | TRBV5-1 | TRBD1 | CASSSTGGWEKLFF | TGCGCCAGCAGCTCGACAGGGGGTTGGGAAAAACTGTTTTTT
TRBJ1-1 | NA | TRBV7-6 | TRBD1 | CASSATGVWDLNTEAFF | TGTGCCAGCAGCGCAACAGGGGTATGGGACTTGAACACTGAAGCTTTCTTT
TRBJ1-4 | NA | TRBV5-6 | NA | CASSLGAAATNEKLFF | TGTGCCAGCAGCTTGGGGGCAGCAGCAACTAATGAAAAACTGTTTTTT
TRBJ1-1 | NA | TRBV7-8 | NA | CASIDRPMNTEAFF | TGTGCCAGCATCGACAGGCCGATGAACACTGAAGCTTTCTTT
TRBJ1-3 | NA | TRBV19 | NA | CASSIDRNSGNTIYF | TGTGCCAGTAGTATCGACAGAAATTCCGGAAACACCATATATTTT
TRBJ2-7 | NA | TRBV6-5 | NA | CASIRDGGGEQYF | TGTGCCAGCATTCGGGACGGGGGTGGCGAGCAGTACTTC
TRBJ2-1 | NA | TRBV29-1 | TRBD2 | CSVVLAGGGDEQFF | TGCAGCGTTGTACTAGCGGGGGGGGGCGATGAGCAGTTCTTC
TRBJ2-3 | few | TRBV2 | NA | CASSTYRADTQYF | TGTGCCAGCAGTACCTACAGGGCAGATACGCAGTATTTT
TRBJ2-2 | NA | TRBV7-9 | TRBD2 | CASSLAAGGLGTGELFF | TGTGCCAGCAGCTTAGCGGCGGGGGGGCTTGGCACCGGGGAGCTGTTTTTT
TRBJ2-7 | few | TRBV6-6 | NA | CASSFQGGVSYEQYF | TGTGCCAGCAGTTTCCAAGGGGGGGTATCCTACGAGCAGTACTTC
TRBJ2-3 | NA | TRBV30 | TRBD2 | CAWSARAGGLAGFTDTQYF | TGTGCCTGGAGTGCTCGCGCGGGGGGGCTAGCGGGGTTCACAGATACGCAGTATTTT
TRBJ1-1 | NA | TRBV5-1 | TRBD1 | CASSLALGTGGLAFF | TGCGCCAGCAGCTTGGCCCTCGGAACAGGGGGTTTAGCTTTCTTT
TRBJ2-7 | NA | TRBV28 | NA | CASSSPPIPGLQYF | TGTGCCAGCAGCTCCCCCCCCATCCCGGGGTTGCAGTACTTC
TRBJ2-1 | few | TRBV2 | TRBD2 | CASSVVAGGEQFF | TGTGCCAGCAGTGTAGTAGCGGGGGGCGAGCAGTTCTTC
TRBJ1-1 | few | TRBV5-6 | NA | CASSQSRSEAFF | TGTGCCAGCAGCCAGTCGAGGTCTGAAGCTTTCTTT
TRBJ2-2 | NA | TRBV18 | NA | CASSPSRGTGELFF | TGTGCCAGCTCACCTAGCCGGGGCACCGGGGAGCTGTTTTTT
TRBJ2-2 | once | TRBV5-1 | NA | CASSAGQYTGELFF | TGCGCCAGCAGCGCGGGACAGTACACCGGGGAGCTGTTTTTT
TRBJ1-2 | NA | TRBV18 | TRBD1 | CASSTPRQGARGYTF | TGTGCCAGCTCCACACCCAGGCAGGGGGCGCGTGGCTACACCTTC
TRBJ2-3 | NA | TRBV27 | TRBD1 | CASSQRQGLTDTQYF | TGTGCCAGCAGTCAACGACAGGGCCTCACAGATACGCAGTATTTT
TRBJ2-5 | NA | TRBV5-6 | NA | CASSLAWSGLRETQYF | TGTGCCAGCAGCTTGGCTTGGTCAGGACTACGGGAGACCCAGTACTTC
TRBJ1-2 | NA | TRBV27 | NA | CATTRGEGYGYTF | TGTGCCACCACGCGCGGGGAGGGCTATGGCTACACCTTC
TRBJ1-2 | NA | TRBV18 | TRBD1 | CASSESGTGASWGYTF | TGTGCCAGCTCAGAATCAGGGACAGGGGCTTCGTGGGGCTACACCTTC
TRBJ2-5 | few | TRBV5-4 | TRBD2 | CASSRDYLGETQYF | TGTGCCAGCAGCCGGGACTACCTTGGAGAGACCCAGTACTTC
TRBJ1-1 | NA | TRBV5-1 | NA | CASSLMQGHTEAFF | TGCGCCAGCAGCTTGATGCAGGGGCACACTGAAGCTTTCTTT
TRBJ1-5 | NA | TRBV27 | TRBD1 | CASSPRDRATQPQHF | TGTGCCAGCAGTCCCCGGGACAGGGCGACTCAGCCCCAGCATTTT
TRBJ1-5 | NA | TRBV19 | NA | CASSKLNSNQPQHF | TGTGCCAGTTCTAAACTTAATAGCAATCAGCCCCAGCATTTT
TRBJ2-3 | NA | TRBV9 | TRBD2 | CASSVDTLAGVMHTQYF | TGTGCCAGCAGCGTAGACACTCTAGCGGGGGTCATGCATACGCAGTATTTT